A single sample is the source of the 26 T cell receptor beta chains below, sequenced in a study of shared clonotypes between healthy human individuals. TCRdb's copy holds only in-frame clones and misses some; the assay was immunoSEQ multiplex PCR. The sample holds approximately 2,000,000 clones, around 92% seen once. Sequencing used naive CD4+ T cells from PBMCs. Subset given: CD45RA+ positively selected. Source of these receptors: a man younger than 35 in good health. Some clones in this sample may be carry-over from other donors' samples.

The rearrangement uses TRBV18 and TRBJ2-1; 8 bases are shared with TRBD1. The CDR3 extends over 15 amino acids. The junction had 4 bases not matched to a gene; V was cut back by 3 bases and J by 3 bases. The germline V gene has CDR1 KGHSH and CDR2 LQKENI. CDR3 amino acids: CASSPSGGIYNEQFF. The CDR3 DNA follows: TGTGCCAGCTCACCCTCAGGGGGCATCTACAATGAGCAGTTCTTC.

This clone was detected once. V and J are TRBV28 and TRBJ2-7; maybe TRBD2 (5 bases). Between the trimmed V and J ends, which lost 3 bases and 2 bases, there was a span of 26 bases. CDR1 and CDR2 from the germline V gene are MDHEN and SYDVKM. CDR3 length equals 19 residues. CDR3 nucleotide sequence: TGTGCCAGCAGTTTCAAATTTCCGACCCTTACCGGGGAGCCCTACGAGCAGTACTTC. Translation: CASSFKFPTLTGEPYEQYF.

Written as DNA, the CDR3 is TGTGCCAGCAGTTTGTCTCATGGCTACACCTTC. It yields the protein CASSLSHGYTF. This sequence joins TRBV28 and TRBJ1-2; D is undetermined. CDR3 length: 11 amino acids. V was trimmed by 3 bases and J by 6 bases, leaving 5 bases between them. Germline loops: CDR1 MDHEN, CDR2 SYDVKM.

V gene TRBV5-1 combines with J gene TRBJ2-1; the D is unclear. The germline V and J ends were trimmed by 7 bases and 0 bases, with 8 bases remaining between them. Germline loops: CDR1 SGHRS, CDR2 YFSETQ. The CDR3 sequence is 13 residues long. Written as DNA, the CDR3 is TGCGCCAGCTCGTCGTACTCCTACAATGAGCAGTTCTTC. This gives the protein CASSSYSYNEQFF.

This chain joins TRBV2 and TRBJ2-1; 11 bases map to TRBD2. V trimming: 9 bases; J trimming: 5 bases; junction bases outside the gene matches: 9. The CDR3 length is 15 residues. Per the germline V gene, CDR1 is SNHLY and CDR2 is FYNNEI. The CDR3 sequence is CASGAGTSGNNEQFF. CDR3 in DNA: TGTGCCAGTGGAGCCGGGACTAGCGGAAACAATGAGCAGTTCTTC.

The CDR3 region is CASSLRGPGQGYNEQFF. CDR3 in DNA: TGTGCCAGCAGCTTACGAGGGCCTGGACAGGGCTACAATGAGCAGTTCTTC. The chain combines TRBV7-2 with TRBJ2-1, with 8 bases lining up with TRBD1. The germline CDR1 and CDR2 sequences are SGHTA and FQGNSA. The CDR3 spans 17 residues. The trim removed 2 bases at V and 3 bases at J, leaving 9 bases unmatched.

The chain links TRBV6-6 to TRBJ1-1; D ambiguous. Germline-derived CDR1 and CDR2 are MNHNY and SVGAGI (reference sequence). This CDR3 contains 11 residues. The germline V and J ends were trimmed by 8 bases and 4 bases, with 8 bases remaining between them. CDR3 amino acids: CASPSGTEAFF. DNA for the CDR3: TGTGCCAGCCCGTCGGGCACTGAAGCTTTCTTT.

The V and J genes are TRBV27 and TRBJ1-4; D ambiguous. CDR1 MNHEY and CDR2 SMNVEV come from the germline V gene (reference sequence). Trimming took off 6 bases at V and 0 bases at J, with 14 bases between the two ends. The CDR3 loop spans 16 amino acids. CDR3 DNA sequence: TGTGCCAGCAGGAACCTTCTGGATCCAACTAATGAAAAACTGTTTTTT. Its protein is CASRNLLDPTNEKLFF.

This clone was seen a single time. The chain combines TRBV10-3 with TRBJ2-5; D assignment may be TRBD1 or TRBD2 (5 bases each). V gave up 10 bases and J gave up 5 bases, with 14 bases separating them. This CDR3 is 12 amino acids long. Per germline, CDR1 ENHRY and CDR2 SYGVKD. The chain's CDR3 is CASNGGAETQYF. CDR3 DNA sequence: TGTGCCAGCAATGGGGGAGCGGAGACCCAGTACTTC.

The V and J genes are TRBV10-1 and TRBJ1-1; D is possibly TRBD1 (5 bases). This CDR3 has 12 residues. V was clipped by 7 bases and J by 11 bases, with 17 bases between them. Looked up from germline, CDR1 is WNHNN and CDR2 is SYGVQD (reference sequence). CDR3 nucleotide sequence: TGCGCCAGCACCGGGACGTCGGGAATGGCTTTCTTT. Translating it yields CASTGTSGMAFF.

This clone appeared a single time. The CDR3 spells CASSVRAPEGMKQPQHF. In DNA form, the CDR3 reads TGCGCCAGCAGTGTACGAGCCCCGGAGGGGATGAAACAGCCCCAGCATTTT. This chain connects TRBV10-2 to TRBJ1-5, with a tentative D call TRBD1 (5 bases). V lost 4 bases and J 7 bases, leaving 23 bases between the germline ends. There are 17 residues in the CDR3. The V gene's germline CDR1 is WSHSY and CDR2 SAAADI.

This clone was counted between two and nine times. The rearrangement uses TRBV2 and TRBJ1-5; 7 bases match TRBD1. V lost 6 bases to trimming and J lost 0 bases; unmatched junction nucleotides: 8. Looked up from germline, CDR1 is SNHLY and CDR2 is FYNNEI. The CDR3 runs to 16 residues. The CDR3 sequence: CASRGITGDSNQPQHF. The DNA of the CDR3 is TGTGCCAGCAGGGGCATAACAGGGGATAGCAATCAGCCCCAGCATTTT. Filled out from reference TRBV2 and TRBJ1-5, the complete variable domain reads EPEVTQTPSHQVTQMGQEVILRCVPISNHLYFYWYRQILGQKVEFLVSFYNNEISEKSEIFDDQFSVERPDGSNFTLKIRSTKLEDSAMYFCASRGITGDSNQPQHFGDGTRLSIL.

This CDR3 reads CAWSVPFYEQYF. For the CDR3, the DNA is TGTGCCTGGAGTGTCCCCTTCTACGAGCAGTACTTC. The rearrangement joins TRBV30 to TRBJ2-7, with no clear D. Germline V gene sequence: CDR1 GTSNPN, CDR2 SVGIG (reference sequence). The CDR3 covers 12 residues. V gave up 0 bases and J gave up 3 bases, with 6 bases separating them.

This sequence joins TRBV2 and TRBJ2-7, with 7 bases identical to TRBD2. With 7 bases clipped from V and 7 bases from J, the junction kept 10 bases outside the gene matches. In germline, CDR1 is SNHLY, CDR2 FYNNEI. The CDR3 runs to 13 residues. CDR3 in amino acids: CASKGGQSGEQYF. The CDR3 coding sequence is TGTGCCAGCAAGGGAGGGCAGTCCGGGGAGCAGTACTTC.

This sequence joins TRBV6-1 and TRBJ1-2, with TRBD1 matching over 8 bases. The ends lost 10 bases at V and 3 bases at J; junction bases unmatched: 7. CDR1 is MNHNS, CDR2 SASEGT, per germline. The CDR3 has 13 amino acids. CDR3 sequence: CATSQGVYYGYTF. CDR3 coding DNA: TGTGCCACCTCACAGGGGGTGTACTATGGCTACACCTTC.

In regard to this clone: Other nucleotide sequences from this sample produce the same CDR3. The chain is built from TRBV7-2 and TRBJ2-3; D gene ambiguous. Per the germline V gene, CDR1 is SGHTA and CDR2 is FQGNSA. V was pared by 1 base and J by 2 bases, with 7 bases between. The CDR3 runs 14 residues. For the CDR3, the DNA is TGTGCCAGCAGCTTAGACGGCAACACAGATACGCAGTATTTT. Its protein is CASSLDGNTDTQYF.

The rearrangement joins TRBV19 to TRBJ2-3; D unclear. Per germline, CDR1 LNHDA and CDR2 SQIVND (reference sequence). CDR3 length: 15 residues. Trimming removed 5 bases from V and 5 bases from J, with 17 bases in between. CDR3 in amino acids: CASSPRYSTEDTQYF. DNA for the CDR3: TGTGCCAGTAGTCCTAGGTACAGTACTGAAGATACGCAGTATTTT.

The chain has TRBV5-5 and TRBJ2-5; TRBD2 is a possible D gene (7 bases). Germline CDR1 reads SGHKS; CDR2 reads YYEKEE (reference sequence). V was shortened by 2 bases and J by 9 bases, with 17 bases between the two germline ends. The CDR3 length is 14 residues. CDR3: CASSFRLAAGAQYF. DNA of the CDR3: TGTGCCAGCAGCTTCCGGCTAGCGGCAGGGGCCCAGTACTTC. Supplemented by reference TRBV5-5 and TRBJ2-5, the full variable domain reads DAGVTQSPTHLIKTRGQQVTLRCSPISGHKSVSWYQQVLGQGPQFIFQYYEKEERGRGNFPDRFSARQFPNYSSELNVNALLLGDSALYLCASSFRLAAGAQYFGPGTRLLVL.

The chain recombines TRBV4-1 with TRBJ2-7; 7 positions match TRBD1. CDR1 and CDR2 (germline): MGHRA, YSYEKL. V gave up 6 bases and J gave up 2 bases; unmatched junction bases: 10. This CDR3 is 15 amino acids long. The CDR3 DNA follows: TGCGCCAGCAGTCCCCCCCGAGACAGGGCCTACGAGCAGTACTTC. Translation gives CASSPPRDRAYEQYF.

About this clone itself: This sample also contains other DNA sequences that code for the same CDR3. The genes are TRBV9 and TRBJ2-7, with D perhaps matching TRBD1 (6 bases). There are 15 residues in the CDR3. Germline loops: CDR1 SGDLS, CDR2 YYNGEE. Trimming took off 0 bases at V and 0 bases at J, with 10 bases between the two ends. The CDR3 sequence is CASSVDGGSSYEQYF. DNA of the CDR3: TGTGCCAGCAGCGTAGATGGGGGCAGCTCCTACGAGCAGTACTTC.

The rearrangement uses TRBV19 and TRBJ1-5; tentative D call: TRBD1 (6 bases). The germline V and J ends were trimmed by 11 bases and 1 base, with 18 bases remaining between them. Germline lookup yields CDR1 LNHDA and CDR2 SQIVND (reference sequence). The CDR3 extends over 15 amino acids. The chain's CDR3 is CASVQGGFSNQPQHF. For the CDR3, the DNA is TGTGCCTCCGTACAGGGTGGGTTCAGCAATCAGCCCCAGCATTTT.

This clone was counted a single time. The V and J genes are TRBV28 and TRBJ1-1; a possible D gene is TRBD1 (6 bases). The CDR3 contains 17 residues. V shed 6 bases and J shed 0 bases, with 20 bases lying between them. Looked up from germline, CDR1 is MDHEN and CDR2 is SYDVKM. CDR3 bases: TGTGCCAGCAGAATGACCTCTGGGGGACACGTGAACACTGAAGCTTTCTTT. Translating it yields CASRMTSGGHVNTEAFF.

The V and J genes are TRBV4-1 and TRBJ2-2; D is undetermined. The CDR3 runs to 16 residues. From germline, CDR1 is MGHRA and CDR2 YSYEKL. Trimming left V 1 base short and J 0 bases short, with 9 bases between. CDR3: CASSQVTKSNTGELFF. In DNA form, the CDR3 reads TGCGCCAGCAGCCAAGTTACTAAATCGAACACCGGGGAGCTGTTTTTT.

This chain connects TRBV19 to TRBJ2-3; the D is unclear. This CDR3 region has 14 residues. V was shortened by 3 bases and J by 4 bases, with 11 bases between the two germline ends. Per the germline V gene, CDR1 is LNHDA and CDR2 is SQIVND (reference sequence). The CDR3, as DNA: TGTGCCAGTAGTATGCAACGGTCCGCAGATACGCAGTATTTT. This gives the protein CASSMQRSADTQYF.

The chain uses TRBV12-5 and TRBJ1-5; D perhaps matches TRBD1 (6 bases). Trimming removed 3 bases at V and 2 bases at J, with 32 bases between. The CDR3 is 22 amino acids. Germline CDR1 reads LGHNT; CDR2 reads FRNRAP. CDR3 bases: TGTGCTAGTGGTTTTAACGCCCATAAAATCACCGACAGGCACGGGGGCAATCAGCCCCAGCATTTT. This gives the protein CASGFNAHKITDRHGGNQPQHF.

This chain connects TRBV5-6 to TRBJ2-3; weak D call: TRBD2 (5 bases). The CDR3 totals 14 residues. The germline CDR1 and CDR2 sequences are SGHDT and YYEEEE. Trimming stripped 1 base from V and 5 bases from J, with 11 bases between. Here the CDR3 reads CASSLREGGDTQYF. The CDR3 DNA reads as TGTGCCAGCAGCTTGCGAGAGGGTGGAGATACGCAGTATTTT.